The 32 T cell receptor beta chains below come from one sample, sequenced in a study of beta chain features in type 1 diabetes. General observations from the study: Shortening of TCRB CDR3s, moderate but significant, appeared in all four CD4+ subsets of Type 1 diabetes patients.

Their antigen targets remain unknown. Every bit of the isolated RNA underwent reverse transcription, so sequencing read expressed TCRB transcripts. Sequencing was performed with immunoSEQ multiplex PCR; in TCRdb, only in-frame clones are kept and a portion is missing. This sample has approximately 360,000 clones, with 10% to 15% found just once. The source material was naive CD4+ T cells from blood. These receptors originate from a woman younger than 30 with type 1 diabetes.

The chain couples TRBV9 to TRBJ2-1; D call uncertain. CDR1 is SGDLS, CDR2 YYNGEE, per germline. V was trimmed by 0 bases and J by 5 bases, leaving 12 bases between them. The CDR3 runs to 15 residues. The DNA of the CDR3 is TGTGCCAGCAGCGTAGGAGAAACAGTGAACAATGAGCAGTTCTTC. It translates to CASSVGETVNNEQFF.

This clone was seen a handful of times. The chain employs TRBV19 and TRBJ1-1, with a possible D match to TRBD1 (6 bases). This CDR3 is built from 14 residues. CDR1 is LNHDA and CDR2 is SQIVND in the germline V gene (reference sequence). V lost 7 bases and J 4 bases, leaving 16 bases between the germline ends. The CDR3 protein is CASIAFQGTTEAFF. The CDR3 DNA reads as TGTGCCAGTATCGCCTTCCAGGGGACCACTGAAGCTTTCTTT.

This clone has only a few counts. This chain connects TRBV6-6 to TRBJ2-3; tentative D call: TRBD2 (5 bases). The CDR3 sequence is 13 residues long. Trimming removed 10 bases from V and 6 bases from J, with 17 bases in between. CDR1 and CDR2 from the germline V gene are MNHNY and SVGAGI (reference sequence). In DNA form, the CDR3 reads TGTGCCACCCTAACCCCGGGGAAGGATACGCAGTATTTT. Translated: CATLTPGKDTQYF.

This clone was seen only a few times. The genes are TRBV5-1 and TRBJ2-7; no clear D. Germline V gene data show CDR1 as SGHRS and CDR2 as YFSETQ. Trimming stripped 7 bases from V and 4 bases from J, with 12 bases between. The CDR3 is 12 amino acids. The CDR3 reads CASRSGPYEQYF. As DNA, the CDR3 is TGCGCCAGCCGGTCTGGGCCTTACGAGCAGTACTTC. Based on the CDR3 plus reference TRBV5-1 and TRBJ2-7, the full variable domain is KAGVTQTPRYLIKTRGQQVTLSCSPISGHRSVSWYQQTPGQGLQFLFEYFSETQRNKGNFPGRFSGRQFSNSRSEMNVSTLELGDSALYLCASRSGPYEQYFGPGTRLTVT.

This clone was recorded a few times. The chain recombines TRBV7-3 with TRBJ2-3; TRBD2 matches 12 bases. Trimming cost V 4 bases and J 3 bases; bases outside gene matches: 2. Germline loops: CDR1 SGHTA, CDR2 FQGTGA. This CDR3 contains 15 residues. The CDR3 sequence: CASSSTSGRTDTQYF. DNA of the CDR3: TGTGCCAGCAGCTCGACTAGCGGGAGAACAGATACGCAGTATTTT.

This chain links TRBV4-1 with TRBJ2-7; TRBD1 matches at 8 bases. J gave up 2 bases and V 1 base, and 7 bases lay outside the gene matches. This CDR3 is 16 amino acids long. CDR1 is MGHRA and CDR2 is YSYEKL in the germline V gene. In nucleotides, the CDR3 is TGCGCCAGCAGCCAAGGGCCAGACAGGGGAACCTACGAGCAGTACTTC. It translates to CASSQGPDRGTYEQYF.

V usage is TRBV4-3 and J usage is TRBJ2-7; 10 bases are a match to TRBD2. Per germline, CDR1 LGHNA and CDR2 YSLEER. Trimming cost V 3 bases and J 5 bases; bases outside gene matches: 10. This CDR3 has 16 residues. Here the CDR3 reads CASSQRASSGSNEQYF. DNA for the CDR3: TGCGCCAGCAGCCAGAGAGCTTCTAGCGGGAGTAACGAGCAGTACTTC.

V is TRBV5-6 and J is TRBJ2-1; the match to TRBD2 covers 11 bases. This CDR3 spans 17 amino acids. The germline CDR1 and CDR2 sequences are SGHDT and YYEEEE. Losses at the gene ends were 5 bases for V and 8 bases for J; bases not matched to a gene: 15. In DNA, the CDR3 is TGTGCCAGCAGAAAACCCCCCGGGCTAGCGGGAGGCGATGAGCAGTTCTTC. It yields the protein CASRKPPGLAGGDEQFF.

This clone was picked up a small number of times. This rearrangement joins TRBV7-9 to TRBJ2-7; tentatively, D is TRBD2 (6 bases). CDR1 SEHNR and CDR2 FQNEAQ come from the germline V gene (reference sequence). Between the trimmed V and J ends, which lost 8 bases and 1 base, there was a span of 18 bases. The CDR3 extends over 15 amino acids. CDR3 region: CASGKVREASYEQYF. In DNA, the CDR3 is TGTGCCAGCGGGAAGGTGAGGGAGGCTTCCTACGAGCAGTACTTC. Complete variable domain (other parts from reference TRBV7-9 and TRBJ2-7): DTGVSQNPRHKITKRGQNVTFRCDPISEHNRLYWYRQTLGQGPEFLTYFQNEAQLEKSRLLSDRFSAERPKGSFSTLEIQRTEQGDSAMYLCASGKVREASYEQYFGPGTRLTVT.

CDR3 protein: CASSWDRVGETQYF. The CDR3, as DNA: TGTGCCAGCAGCTGGGACAGGGTAGGGGAGACCCAGTACTTC. The V gene is TRBV7-9, the J gene TRBJ2-5; 9 bases match TRBD1. Germline V gene lookup returns CDR1 SEHNR and CDR2 FQNEAQ (reference sequence). Losses at the gene ends were 4 bases for V and 5 bases for J; bases not matched to a gene: 5. The CDR3 covers 14 residues.

The table lists this clone with a few counts. This rearrangement joins TRBV29-1 to TRBJ2-7; TRBD2 matches 7 bases. The CDR3 totals 14 residues. V lost 3 bases and J lost 5; bases outside the gene matches: 10. CDR1 and CDR2 (germline): SQVTM, ANQGSEA. DNA of the CDR3: TGCAGCGTTGACGGCTGGGGGGGAGCGCACGAGCAGTACTTC. It codes for CSVDGWGGAHEQYF.

This chain uses TRBV2 with TRBJ1-5, with no clear D. The ends were cut back, 6 bases at V and 5 bases at J, with 17 bases in the middle. The length of the CDR3 is 15 residues. Germline V gives CDR1 SNHLY, CDR2 FYNNEI. CDR3 DNA sequence: TGTGCCAGCAGCAAACCGGGAAGCAGTGATCAGCCCCAGCATTTT. As protein: CASSKPGSSDQPQHF.

This clone was counted a few times. Other nucleotide sequences from this sample produce the same CDR3. The chain employs TRBV28 and TRBJ2-1, with D possibly being TRBD2 (5 bases). Germline V gene data show CDR1 as MDHEN and CDR2 as SYDVKM. With 1 base removed from V and 1 base from J, the gap between germline ends came to 5 bases. The CDR3 is made up of 14 amino acids. The CDR3, as DNA: TGTGCCAGCAGTTTATCGGGGTCCTACAATGAGCAGTTCTTC. Protein sequence: CASSLSGSYNEQFF. Drawing the rest from reference TRBV28 and TRBJ2-1, the complete variable domain is DVKVTQSSRYLVKRTGEKVFLECVQDMDHENMFWYRQDPGLGLRLIYFSYDVKMKEKGDIPEGYSVSREKKERFSLILESASTNQTSMYLCASSLSGSYNEQFFGPGTRLTVL.

This clone was seen a handful of times. Other DNA sequences from this sample encode an identical CDR3 as well. The V call is TRBV7-9, the J call TRBJ1-1, with D hard to call. The CDR3 sequence is 12 residues long. Germline CDR1 is SEHNR and CDR2 is FQNEAQ (reference sequence). V was cut by 3 bases and J by 5 bases, with 7 bases left in between. In nucleotides, the CDR3 is TGTGCCAGCAGCTTCTCCGGGACTGAAGCTTTCTTT. Its protein is CASSFSGTEAFF.

The genes are TRBV6-5 and TRBJ1-1; no reliable D call. Trimming removed 4 bases from V and 4 bases from J, with 13 bases in between. CDR1 and CDR2 from the germline V gene are MNHEY and SVGAGI. This CDR3 is built from 14 residues. The CDR3 protein is CASSSQRGVTEAFF. The CDR3 region has the DNA TGTGCCAGCAGTTCACAACGCGGGGTCACTGAAGCTTTCTTT.

This clone was detected only a few times. This chain joins TRBV9 and TRBJ2-7; 7 bases agree with TRBD2. V gave up 2 bases and J gave up 0 bases; unmatched junction bases: 8. Germline CDR1 SGDLS, CDR2 YYNGEE. The CDR3 runs 16 residues. CDR3 nucleotides: TGTGCCAGCAGCGTCGGTATTAGCGGGTACTCCTACGAGCAGTACTTC. Translation gives CASSVGISGYSYEQYF.

This clone came up a few times. V and J are TRBV18 and TRBJ2-5, with 8 bases fitting TRBD1. This CDR3 spans 14 amino acids. The V and J ends lost 3 bases and 4 bases, in that order; junction bases with no gene match: 4. Per the germline V gene, CDR1 is KGHSH and CDR2 is LQKENI. The CDR3 DNA reads TGTGCCAGCTCACCCTTGGACAGGGCAGAGACCCAGTACTTC. Its protein product is CASSPLDRAETQYF.

This chain connects TRBV7-2 to TRBJ1-5; D possibly corresponds to TRBD1 (5 bases). The ends were cut back, 2 bases at V and 9 bases at J, with 14 bases in the middle. Germline V gives CDR1 SGHTA, CDR2 FQGNSA. CDR3 length equals 14 residues. CDR3 sequence: CASSLRGDSGPQHF. In nucleotides, the CDR3 is TGTGCCAGCAGCTTACGGGGGGATAGTGGGCCCCAGCATTTT.

The CDR3 coding sequence is TGTGCCAGCAGTTCAGGGGGGACAGGGGACCACGAGCAGTACTTC. Translated: CASSSGGTGDHEQYF. The chain carries TRBV28 and TRBJ2-7; TRBD1 matches at 10 bases. Germline CDR1 MDHEN, CDR2 SYDVKM. With V trimmed by 4 bases and J by 5 bases, 8 bases remained unmatched. The length of the CDR3 is 15 residues.

This clone was seen a few times. This sequence joins TRBV18 and TRBJ2-7; D is perhaps TRBD2 (5 bases). CDR1 and CDR2 (germline): KGHSH, LQKENI. Trimming stripped 3 bases from V and 2 bases from J, with 11 bases between. The length of the CDR3 is 14 residues. The chain's CDR3 is CASSPAQTTYEQYF. In nucleotides, the CDR3 is TGTGCCAGCTCACCGGCACAGACTACCTACGAGCAGTACTTC. The full variable domain, rest sourced from reference TRBV18 and TRBJ2-7, is NAGVMQNPRHLVRRRGQEARLRCSPMKGHSHVYWYRQLPEEGLKFMVYLQKENIIDESGMPKERFSAEFPKEGPSILRIQQVVRGDSAAYFCASSPAQTTYEQYFGPGTRLTVT.

A note on this clone: Other DNA sequences in the sample encode the same CDR3. The V gene is TRBV9, the J gene TRBJ2-5, with a possible D match to TRBD2 (5 bases). This CDR3 region has 14 residues. In germline, CDR1 is SGDLS, CDR2 YYNGEE. V lost 0 bases, J lost 1 base, and 7 bases lay in between. The CDR3 coding sequence is TGTGCCAGCAGCGTAGGTACTAGCCAAGAGACCCAGTACTTC. Translating it yields CASSVGTSQETQYF.

The chain links TRBV6-5 to TRBJ1-3, with 7 bases matching TRBD1. Germline assignment: CDR1 MNHEY and CDR2 SVGAGI. V was clipped by 6 bases and J by 0 bases; unmatched bases: 2. This CDR3 is 14 amino acids long. CDR3 region: CASRGQISGNTIYF. CDR3 in DNA: TGTGCCAGCAGGGGACAGATCTCTGGAAACACCATATATTTT.

The chain uses TRBV27 and TRBJ2-7, with D tentatively TRBD1 (5 bases). With 5 bases removed from V and 2 bases from J, the gap between germline ends came to 13 bases. CDR1 is MNHEY and CDR2 is SMNVEV in the germline V gene (reference sequence). The CDR3 spans 14 residues. The CDR3 region is CASSGDSPTYEQYF. DNA for the CDR3: TGTGCCAGCAGTGGAGACAGCCCAACCTACGAGCAGTACTTC.

The rearrangement uses TRBV6-6 and TRBJ2-1; 9 bases map to TRBD2. Germline CDR1 is MNHNY and CDR2 is SVGAGI (reference sequence). The CDR3 loop spans 9 amino acids. With 8 bases clipped from V and 14 bases from J, the junction kept 1 base outside the gene matches. For the CDR3, the DNA is TGTGCCAGCGGGACTAGCAAGTTCTTC. Translated: CASGTSKFF.

The CDR3: CASSQGLRALDNEKLFF. CDR3 nucleotides: TGCGCCAGCAGCCAAGGACTGAGGGCGTTGGATAATGAAAAACTGTTTTTT. This chain links TRBV4-1 with TRBJ1-4, with no clear D. V was clipped by 1 base and J by 4 bases, with 16 bases between them. The CDR3 sequence is 17 residues long. Germline CDR1 is MGHRA and CDR2 is YSYEKL.

The V gene is TRBV9, the J gene TRBJ2-2, with D hard to call. V was cut by 0 bases and J by 0 bases, with 12 bases left in between. Germline assignment: CDR1 SGDLS and CDR2 YYNGEE. This CDR3 has 17 residues. The CDR3 sequence: CASSVAATIPNTGELFF. The CDR3 nucleotides are TGTGCCAGCAGCGTAGCCGCGACAATCCCGAACACCGGGGAGCTGTTTTTT.

This clone occurred a few times. The chain couples TRBV28 to TRBJ2-7; D may be TRBD1 (6 bases). The germline V and J ends were trimmed by 5 bases and 0 bases, with 11 bases remaining between them. There are 14 residues in the CDR3. Germline CDR1 MDHEN, CDR2 SYDVKM. CDR3 loop: CASSRQVNSYEQYF. Here the CDR3 DNA reads TGTGCCAGCAGTCGACAGGTTAACTCCTACGAGCAGTACTTC.

This chain uses TRBV7-9 with TRBJ1-2, with unresolved D. Germline V gene sequence: CDR1 SEHNR, CDR2 FQNEAQ (reference sequence). The CDR3 totals 13 residues. V was shortened by 5 bases and J by 0 bases, with 7 bases between the two germline ends. DNA of the CDR3: TGTGCCAGCAGCGTAACAGCTAACTATGGCTACACCTTC. Its translation: CASSVTANYGYTF.

This chain uses TRBV15 with TRBJ1-2; 7 positions agree with TRBD1. Germline V gene lookup returns CDR1 LNHNV and CDR2 YYDKDF (reference sequence). Unmatched junction bases numbered 5, after V lost 0 bases and J lost 4 bases. The CDR3 is 15 amino acids. The CDR3 nucleotides read TGTGCCACCAGCAGAGAGCCGGGACAGTTCTATGGCTACACCTTC. Protein product: CATSREPGQFYGYTF.

This clone came up a few times. The V gene is TRBV29-1, the J gene TRBJ1-4; 9 bases agree with TRBD1. Germline V gene sequence: CDR1 SQVTM, CDR2 ANQGSEA. This CDR3 has 15 residues. The V segment lost 4 bases and the J segment 5 bases; nucleotides outside the gene matches: 8. The CDR3 loop reads CSVVGATGGNEKLFF. CDR3 coding DNA: TGCAGCGTTGTTGGGGCGACAGGGGGGAATGAAAAACTGTTTTTT.

This clone showed up just a few times. The chain recombines TRBV30 with TRBJ2-3; 7 positions agree with TRBD2. Germline V lookup: CDR1 GTSNPN, CDR2 SVGIG (reference sequence). V gave up 3 bases and J gave up 1 base; unmatched junction bases: 4. The CDR3 is made up of 14 amino acids. The CDR3 DNA sequence: TGTGCCTGGAGGCCCGCGGGGGGCACAGATACGCAGTATTTT. Protein: CAWRPAGGTDTQYF.

This clone was seen a handful of times. This same CDR3 is encoded by further DNA sequences in the sample. This chain connects TRBV4-3 to TRBJ2-1, with a tentative D call TRBD1 (5 bases). The CDR3 is 13 amino acids. Germline V gene data show CDR1 as LGHNA and CDR2 as YSLEER. Deletions cut 0 bases from V and 5 bases from J, with 5 bases between. The CDR3 is CASSQDRDNEQFF. CDR3 nucleotide sequence: TGCGCCAGCAGCCAAGACAGGGACAATGAGCAGTTCTTC.